These T cell receptor beta chains were read from a single sample in a study of T cell responses to AZD1222 COVID-19 vaccine. Method: immunoSEQ multiplex PCR; TCRdb's copy keeps in-frame clones and lacks some. The sample consists of over 45,000 clones, about 80% of them appearing once. Sequencing used peripheral blood, obtained on day 0 of AZD1222 vaccination. These receptors originate from an adult in good health. Both conserved end residues are part of each CDR3. A D gene is named only where the DNA matches it firmly. A clone size is listed for some rows: how often the clone was seen (once, few, many), or a class if it is expanded.

clone_size	v_call	d_call	j_call	cdr3_aa	cdr3_nt
medium-sized	TRBV21-1	-	TRBJ1-2	CASSIWDRGLYGYTF	TGTGCCAGCAGCATTTGGGACAGGGGGCTCTATGGCTACACCTTC
-	TRBV3-1/TRBV3-2	-	TRBJ2-1	CASSRDGRNEQFF	TGTGCCAGCAGTCGGGACGGACGCAATGAGCAGTTCTTC
-	TRBV5-1	TRBD1	TRBJ1-6	CASSLSDRGSPLHF	TGCGCCAGCAGCTTGTCCGACAGGGGTTCACCCCTCCACTTT
-	TRBV27	TRBD1	TRBJ2-2	CASSLRDRGFPGELFF	TGTGCCAGCAGTTTGCGGGACAGGGGTTTTCCCGGGGAGCTGTTTTTT
-	TRBV7-8	-	TRBJ1-5	CASSLGGQSSNQPQHF	TGTGCCAGCAGCTTAGGGGGCCAGAGTAGCAATCAGCCCCAGCATTTT
-	TRBV5-1	TRBD2	TRBJ2-2	CASSFAGGGNTGELFF	TGCGCCAGCAGCTTCGCCGGGGGGGGTAACACCGGGGAGCTGTTTTTT
-	TRBV5-1	TRBD2	TRBJ2-5	CASSLEGTSVGTQYF	TGCGCCAGCAGCTTGGAGGGGACTAGCGTTGGGACCCAGTACTTC
-	TRBV3-1/TRBV3-2	-	TRBJ1-1	CASRAGTDTEAFF	TGTGCCAGCAGAGCCGGGACGGACACTGAAGCTTTCTTT
-	TRBV9	-	TRBJ2-7	CASSVEDRVYEQYF	TGTGCCAGCAGCGTAGAGGACAGAGTCTACGAGCAGTACTTC
once	TRBV7-9	-	TRBJ1-6	CASSLENRQDSPLHF	TGTGCCAGCAGCTTAGAAAATCGACAGGATTCACCCCTCCACTTT
-	TRBV29-1	-	TRBJ2-4	CSVEGQVGAKNIQYF	TGCAGCGTTGAGGGTCAGGTCGGAGCCAAAAACATTCAGTACTTC